This T cell receptor (beta chain) was recovered during a study of shared clonotypes between healthy human individuals. Study conclusions and caveats: Shared clonotypes across all four donors exceeded non-shared ones in generation probability. Between four donors, naive CD4 clonotypes were shared at a level of approximately 5%.

For each subset, genomic DNA was distributed in equal portions over several immunoSEQ plates. Generated by immunoSEQ multiplex PCR, the TCRdb table keeps only in-frame clones and is missing some. This sample has some 2.4 million clones, with 90% to 95% found just once. From germline, CDR1 is SGHNT and CDR2 YENEEA. CDR3 length: 15 amino acids. V lost 3 bases and J lost 2, with 14 bases in between. Turning to this clone: Its antigen is not identified.

The rearrangement joins TRBV11-3 to TRBJ2-7; perhaps TRBD1 as D (5 bases). The sequence was collected from a man between 18 and 29 years old in good health. Some clones in this sample may be carry-over from other donors' samples. What was sequenced was naive CD4+ T cells from PBMCs. Subset specified: CD45RA+ positively selected. The CDR3 is CASSFRAGITYEQYF. CDR3 bases: TGTGCCAGCAGCTTTCGGGCAGGGATCACCTACGAGCAGTACTTC.